This T cell receptor (beta chain) originates from a study of breast tumors, draining lymph nodes, adjacent tissues. Broader study findings: Luminal-like breast cancer showed significantly greater tumor-nontumor repertoire similarity than basal-like breast cancer did. Tumors had less TCR diversity than lymph nodes, more than nontumor tissue. Data only fit, rather than demonstrated, lymph node origin of most tumor T cells. Data fit most tumor T cells coming from lymph node, expanding in tumor.

This clonotype appeared a few times. Its specificity is unknown. TCRdb reanalysed the multiplex PCR reads using MiXCR and keeps one entry per CDR3 protein. The table includes more than 85,000 distinct CDR3 sequences, 21% detected once. Samples came from axillary lymph nodes draining the breast cancer. With 5 bases removed from V and 8 bases from J, the gap between germline ends came to 21 bases. There are 16 residues in the CDR3. Germline V gives CDR1 MGHRA, CDR2 YSYEKL. This TCR was sampled from a female donor with breast cancer. Some clones in this sample may be carry-over from other donors' samples. Input material: axillary lymph node tissue. The rearrangement links TRBV4-1 to TRBJ1-4; D is uncertain. Here the CDR3 reads CASSLSEVLSFEKLFF. CDR3 coding DNA: TGCGCCAGCAGCTTGTCTGAGGTTTTGTCGTTCGAAAAACTGTTTTTT.